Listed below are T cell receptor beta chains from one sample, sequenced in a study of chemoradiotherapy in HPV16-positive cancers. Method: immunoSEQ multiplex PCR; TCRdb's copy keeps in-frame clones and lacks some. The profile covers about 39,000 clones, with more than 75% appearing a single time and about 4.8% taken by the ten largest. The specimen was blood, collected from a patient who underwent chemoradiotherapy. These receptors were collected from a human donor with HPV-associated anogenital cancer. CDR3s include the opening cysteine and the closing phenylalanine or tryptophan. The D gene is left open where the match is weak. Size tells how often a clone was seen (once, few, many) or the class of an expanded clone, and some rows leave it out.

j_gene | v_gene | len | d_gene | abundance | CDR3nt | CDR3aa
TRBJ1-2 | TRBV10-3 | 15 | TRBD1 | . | TGTGCAACCGAGGGACAGGGGCATTCAAAGGATGGCTACACCTTC | CATEGQGHSKDGYTF
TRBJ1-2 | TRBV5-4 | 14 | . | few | TGTGCCAGCAGCTTGAGTCAGCTTCTGGGTGGCTACACCTTC | CASSLSQLLGGYTF
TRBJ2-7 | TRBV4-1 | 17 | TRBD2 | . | TGCGCCAGCAGCCAAGGTAGGGCGGGGGGGTCTTACGACGAGCAGTACTTC | CASSQGRAGGSYDEQYF
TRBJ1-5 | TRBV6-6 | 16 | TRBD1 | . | TGTGCCAGCAGTAACCCCCGGGACAGGTTCAATCAGCCCCAGCATTTT | CASSNPRDRFNQPQHF
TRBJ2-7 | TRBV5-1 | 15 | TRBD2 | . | TGCGCCAGCAATCTTGGTACTAGCGGGGACTACGAGCAGTACTTC | CASNLGTSGDYEQYF
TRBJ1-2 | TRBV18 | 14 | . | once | TGTGCCAGCTCAACTGACAGAATCCACTATGGCTACACCTTC | CASSTDRIHYGYTF
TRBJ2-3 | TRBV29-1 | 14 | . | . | TGCAGCGTTGAAAGGGGGGGTGGCACAGATACGCAGTATTTT | CSVERGGGTDTQYF
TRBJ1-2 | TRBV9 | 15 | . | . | TGTGCCAGCAGTGAAAGGGACCGGGGCTACTATGGCTACACCTTC | CASSERDRGYYGYTF
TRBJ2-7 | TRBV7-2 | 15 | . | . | TGTGCCAGCAGCTTAGCGATTTCAGGGCACGACGAGCAGTACTTC | CASSLAISGHDEQYF
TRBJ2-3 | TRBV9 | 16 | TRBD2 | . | TGTGCCAGCAGCGTGACTAGCGCCGAGGGGACAGATACGCAGTATTTT | CASSVTSAEGTDTQYF
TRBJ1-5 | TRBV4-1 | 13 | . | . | TGCGCCAGCAGCAGTTTCAGGGGACAGCCCCAGCATTTT | CASSSFRGQPQHF